This T cell receptor (beta chain) was captured by sequencing in a study of PD-1 blockade in classical Hodgkin lymphoma. Study at large: Nivolumab dosed at 3 mg/kg went to patients intravenously every 2 weeks.

The assay was immunoSEQ multiplex PCR, and TCRdb's table has in-frame clones only and misses some. The sample includes 4,500 or so clones, around 74% of them seen just once. This clone has a handful of counts. V shed 3 bases and J shed 1 base, with 9 bases lying between them. This CDR3 has 13 amino acids. In germline, CDR1 is GTSNPN, CDR2 SVGIG (reference sequence). As to time point: cycle 4 day 1 (C4D1), after more than five weeks of nivolumab. Patients all relapsed after autologous stem cell transplantation, and there was variation in brentuximab vedotin exposure. From thawed PBMCs, CD8+ T cells were isolated by magnetic negative selection.

This clonotype was obtained from a human donor with classical Hodgkin lymphoma. The sequencing here drew on CD8+ T cells from blood, taken before the fourth cycle of nivolumab. V and J are TRBV30 and TRBJ1-1, with D possibly matching TRBD1 (6 bases). This CDR3 is CAWSLTGNTEAFF. The CDR3 nucleotides are TGTGCCTGGAGCCTGACAGGGAACACTGAAGCTTTCTTT.